The following is a TCR beta chain sequence with its context. The antigen is unknown. Time point denoted: peripheral blood 6 weeks after treatment start. Disease in patients was locally advanced or metastatic urothelial carcinoma. The record originates from a study of PD-L1 blockade in urothelial cancer. Across the study: Typically, measured as a median, blood samples had 141,255 T cells.

Sequencing was performed with immunoSEQ multiplex PCR; in TCRdb, only in-frame clones are kept and a portion is missing. The repertoire holds roughly 110,000 clones, with approximately 90% as singletons. CDR3 length equals 14 residues. Unmatched junction bases numbered 3, after V lost 1 base and J lost 3 bases. CDR1 and CDR2 from the germline V gene are SGHRS and YFSETQ. Whole-study results and caveats: Where pretreatment blood TCR clonality fell below the median, better survival was predicted.

Source: PBMCs, taken around atezolizumab (anti-PD-L1) treatment. The receptor's source is a man in his fifties or sixties with urothelial cancer. The V call is TRBV5-1, the J call TRBJ1-2, with 7 positions matching TRBD1. The chain's CDR3 is CASSLTGAYYGYTF. In nucleotides, the CDR3 is TGCGCCAGCAGCTTGACAGGGGCTTACTATGGCTACACCTTC.